The rows below give T cell receptor beta chains drawn from one sample of a study of T cell responses to AZD1222 COVID-19 vaccine. Sequenced by immunoSEQ multiplex PCR; TCRdb stores in-frame clones only, minus some. The sample lists fewer than 150,000 clones, roughly 90% occurring once. The material sequenced was peripheral blood, taken on day 0 of AZD1222 vaccination. The receptors here all came from an adult in good health. Both conserved end residues are part of each CDR3. The order of the fields is clone size, J gene, V gene, D gene, CDR3 DNA, CDR3 protein. The D gene is left open where the match is weak. Where a row states a size, it is once, few, many or the class of an expanded clone; other rows omit it.

abundance: NA; j_gene: TRBJ2-2; v_gene: TRBV2; d_gene: NA; CDR3nt: TGTGCCAGCAGTGTTGGTGCGAACACCGGGGAGCTGTTTTTT; CDR3aa: CASSVGANTGELFF
abundance: few; j_gene: TRBJ2-5; v_gene: TRBV13; d_gene: NA; CDR3nt: TGTGCCAGCAGCACCTTGGACAGAGAAGAGACCCAGTACTTC; CDR3aa: CASSTLDREETQYF
abundance: NA; j_gene: TRBJ2-3; v_gene: TRBV30; d_gene: TRBD2; CDR3nt: TGTGCCTGGACAGCGAGCGGGGGACTCACAGATACGCAGTATTTT; CDR3aa: CAWTASGGLTDTQYF
abundance: NA; j_gene: TRBJ1-1; v_gene: TRBV7-9; d_gene: NA; CDR3nt: TGTGCCAGCAGCTTAGTTGAGGACACTGAAGCTTTCTTT; CDR3aa: CASSLVEDTEAFF
abundance: NA; j_gene: TRBJ1-5; v_gene: TRBV3-1/TRBV3-2; d_gene: NA; CDR3nt: TGTGCCAGCAGTCGGACATTTAGCAATCAGCCCCAGCATTTT; CDR3aa: CASSRTFSNQPQHF
abundance: NA; j_gene: TRBJ2-2; v_gene: TRBV7-9; d_gene: NA; CDR3nt: TGTGCCAGCAGCTTAGGGGCGACGAACACCGGGGAGCTGTTTTTT; CDR3aa: CASSLGATNTGELFF
abundance: NA; j_gene: TRBJ1-3; v_gene: TRBV12-5; d_gene: NA; CDR3nt: TGTGCTAGTGGTGGAGAGGGATACCCCTCTGGAAACACCATATATTTT; CDR3aa: CASGGEGYPSGNTIYF
abundance: once; j_gene: TRBJ2-1; v_gene: TRBV10-1; d_gene: TRBD2; CDR3nt: TGCGCCAGCAAGGCGTCTAGCGGGACACATGAGCAGTTCTTC; CDR3aa: CASKASSGTHEQFF
abundance: NA; j_gene: TRBJ1-2; v_gene: TRBV2; d_gene: TRBD1; CDR3nt: TGTGCCAGCAGCGACTCCGGGACAGGGGCTCGTGGCTACACCTTC; CDR3aa: CASSDSGTGARGYTF
abundance: NA; j_gene: TRBJ2-1; v_gene: TRBV7-6; d_gene: NA; CDR3nt: TGTGCCAGCAGCTTAGTGGTCACAGGGACGCGCTACAATGAGCAGTTCTTC; CDR3aa: CASSLVVTGTRYNEQFF
abundance: once; j_gene: TRBJ2-7; v_gene: TRBV5-1; d_gene: NA; CDR3nt: TGCGCCAGCAGCTTTCGACGGAGAACTAGCTCTTTCTACGAGCAGTACTTC; CDR3aa: CASSFRRRTSSFYEQYF
abundance: NA; j_gene: TRBJ2-7; v_gene: TRBV11-3; d_gene: NA; CDR3nt: TGTGCCAGCAGCATCAGGGACGGTTACGAGCAGTACTTC; CDR3aa: CASSIRDGYEQYF
abundance: NA; j_gene: TRBJ2-1; v_gene: TRBV24-1; d_gene: NA; CDR3nt: TGTGCCACCAGGGGCCTAGCATATGAGCAGTTCTTC; CDR3aa: CATRGLAYEQFF
abundance: NA; j_gene: TRBJ1-1; v_gene: TRBV7-9; d_gene: NA; CDR3nt: TGTGCCAGCAGCTCGGACCTGAGGCTTCAAGCTTTCTTT; CDR3aa: CASSSDLRLQAFF
abundance: NA; j_gene: TRBJ1-5; v_gene: TRBV15; d_gene: NA; CDR3nt: TGTGCCACCAGCAGGGATCTGGGGGGTCAGCCCCAGCATTTT; CDR3aa: CATSRDLGGQPQHF
abundance: NA; j_gene: TRBJ2-1; v_gene: TRBV4-3; d_gene: NA; CDR3nt: TGCGCCAGCAGCCTGTTGGGTGAGCAGTTCTTC; CDR3aa: CASSLLGEQFF
abundance: NA; j_gene: TRBJ2-5; v_gene: TRBV4-3; d_gene: NA; CDR3nt: TGCGCCAGCAGCCAAGAACAAAGGGGCGAGACCCAGTACTTC; CDR3aa: CASSQEQRGETQYF
abundance: NA; j_gene: TRBJ2-1; v_gene: TRBV10-1; d_gene: NA; CDR3nt: TGCGCCAGCAGTGAAACAGGCAGCTCCTACAATGAGCAGTTCTTC; CDR3aa: CASSETGSSYNEQFF
abundance: NA; j_gene: TRBJ1-5; v_gene: TRBV14; d_gene: NA; CDR3nt: TGTGCCAGCAGCCCGGACGGCGTTAATCAGCCCCAGCATTTT; CDR3aa: CASSPDGVNQPQHF
abundance: few; j_gene: TRBJ2-2; v_gene: TRBV19; d_gene: NA; CDR3nt: TGTGCCAGTAGTATTCGGGCAGTGAACACCGGGGAGCTGTTTTTT; CDR3aa: CASSIRAVNTGELFF
abundance: once; j_gene: TRBJ2-4; v_gene: TRBV2; d_gene: NA; CDR3nt: TGTGCCAGCAGTGAACGGGGGCCGAAAAACATTCAGTACTTC; CDR3aa: CASSERGPKNIQYF
abundance: NA; j_gene: TRBJ1-1; v_gene: TRBV14; d_gene: NA; CDR3nt: TGTGCCAGCAGCCGGGGGACGAACACTGAAGCTTTCTTT; CDR3aa: CASSRGTNTEAFF
abundance: NA; j_gene: TRBJ2-7; v_gene: TRBV6-6; d_gene: NA; CDR3nt: TGTGCCAGCAGTTACATGGGTTACGAGCAGTACTTC; CDR3aa: CASSYMGYEQYF
abundance: NA; j_gene: TRBJ2-7; v_gene: TRBV2; d_gene: NA; CDR3nt: TGTGCCAGCAGTGCCAGTTGGGGGAGAGACGAGCAGTACTTC; CDR3aa: CASSASWGRDEQYF
abundance: NA; j_gene: TRBJ2-7; v_gene: TRBV5-5; d_gene: NA; CDR3nt: TGTGCCAGCAGCCACCGGGCCACCACCTACGAGCAGTACTTC; CDR3aa: CASSHRATTYEQYF
abundance: NA; j_gene: TRBJ1-2; v_gene: TRBV2; d_gene: TRBD1; CDR3nt: TGTGCCAGCAGCCTAGGACAGGGAAGTAACTATGGCTACACCTTC; CDR3aa: CASSLGQGSNYGYTF
abundance: NA; j_gene: TRBJ1-5; v_gene: TRBV6-2/TRBV6-3; d_gene: NA; CDR3nt: TGTGCCAGCAGTGGAACAGGGAGCGGGAATCAGCCCCAGCATTTT; CDR3aa: CASSGTGSGNQPQHF
abundance: NA; j_gene: TRBJ2-2; v_gene: TRBV15; d_gene: NA; CDR3nt: TGTGCCACCCGGTCTACAGGGTCCGGGGAGCTGTTTTTT; CDR3aa: CATRSTGSGELFF
abundance: NA; j_gene: TRBJ2-2; v_gene: TRBV4-1; d_gene: NA; CDR3nt: TGCGCCAGCAGCCAAGTCAAGGGGAAGTCCGGGGAGCTGTTTTTT; CDR3aa: CASSQVKGKSGELFF
abundance: few; j_gene: TRBJ2-7; v_gene: TRBV7-9; d_gene: NA; CDR3nt: TGTGCCAGCAGCTTAGATGCGGGACAGACCTACGAGCAGTACTTC; CDR3aa: CASSLDAGQTYEQYF
abundance: NA; j_gene: TRBJ2-1; v_gene: TRBV18; d_gene: TRBD2; CDR3nt: TGTGCCAGCTCACCAGGCTATCGGACTAGCGGGAGGGCCACGGGAGGGGAGCAGTTCTTC; CDR3aa: CASSPGYRTSGRATGGEQFF
abundance: NA; j_gene: TRBJ2-1; v_gene: TRBV27; d_gene: TRBD2; CDR3nt: TGTGCCAGCAGTTTTGGTATCATTGCGGGCGGGAGTATCTACAATGAGCAGTTCTTC; CDR3aa: CASSFGIIAGGSIYNEQFF
abundance: NA; j_gene: TRBJ2-1; v_gene: TRBV28; d_gene: TRBD1; CDR3nt: TGTGCCAGCAGACCGACAGGGGATGATTTGAATAATGAGCAGTTCTTC; CDR3aa: CASRPTGDDLNNEQFF
abundance: NA; j_gene: TRBJ1-6; v_gene: TRBV5-1; d_gene: TRBD1; CDR3nt: TGCGCCAGCAGCCTCTCCGGGACAGGGGCCGAACTTGGAAATTCACCCCTCCACTTT; CDR3aa: CASSLSGTGAELGNSPLHF
abundance: NA; j_gene: TRBJ2-1; v_gene: TRBV7-6; d_gene: TRBD1; CDR3nt: TGTGCCAGCAGCAGGGACAGGTACAATGAGCAGTTCTTC; CDR3aa: CASSRDRYNEQFF
abundance: NA; j_gene: TRBJ1-1; v_gene: TRBV7-2; d_gene: NA; CDR3nt: TGTGCCAGCAGCCTACAGGGATGGGGGACTGAAGCTTTCTTT; CDR3aa: CASSLQGWGTEAFF
abundance: NA; j_gene: TRBJ1-1; v_gene: TRBV6-2/TRBV6-3; d_gene: NA; CDR3nt: TGTGCCAGCAGTTACTCGCCCTCAGGGAGATGGTTTGAAGCTTTCTTT; CDR3aa: CASSYSPSGRWFEAFF
abundance: NA; j_gene: TRBJ2-2; v_gene: TRBV28; d_gene: NA; CDR3nt: TGTGCCACAGGACCTGAGGGGAACACCGGGGAGCTGTTTTTT; CDR3aa: CATGPEGNTGELFF
abundance: NA; j_gene: TRBJ1-5; v_gene: TRBV7-8; d_gene: TRBD1; CDR3nt: TGTGCCAGCAGCGGAGACAGGGATCAGCCCCAGCATTTT; CDR3aa: CASSGDRDQPQHF
abundance: once; j_gene: TRBJ1-2; v_gene: TRBV28; d_gene: TRBD1; CDR3nt: TGTGCCAGCAGTCCTTGGACAGGAGCAATTCCGAACTATGGCTACACCTTC; CDR3aa: CASSPWTGAIPNYGYTF
abundance: NA; j_gene: TRBJ1-2; v_gene: TRBV2; d_gene: NA; CDR3nt: TGTGCCAGCAGCTCACAGGGAAACTATGGCTACACCTTC; CDR3aa: CASSSQGNYGYTF
abundance: NA; j_gene: TRBJ1-5; v_gene: TRBV19; d_gene: TRBD1; CDR3nt: TGTGCCAGTAGTTTTAGGGGGACAGTGAATAGCAATCAGCCCCAGCATTTT; CDR3aa: CASSFRGTVNSNQPQHF
abundance: once; j_gene: TRBJ1-1; v_gene: TRBV19; d_gene: NA; CDR3nt: TGTGCCAGTAGTATAGTAATGTCGAACACTGAAGCTTTCTTT; CDR3aa: CASSIVMSNTEAFF
abundance: NA; j_gene: TRBJ2-1; v_gene: TRBV2; d_gene: TRBD2; CDR3nt: TGTGCCAGCAAGGTAGCGGGGGACAATGAGCAGTTCTTC; CDR3aa: CASKVAGDNEQFF
abundance: NA; j_gene: TRBJ1-6; v_gene: TRBV10-3; d_gene: TRBD1; CDR3nt: TGTGCCATCAGTGAGGGGGGACAGGGAAGGCGGTCACCCCTCCACTTT; CDR3aa: CAISEGGQGRRSPLHF
abundance: NA; j_gene: TRBJ2-5; v_gene: TRBV4-1; d_gene: NA; CDR3nt: TGCGCCAGCAGCCAGGATAGACAGTTACAAGAGACCCAGTACTTC; CDR3aa: CASSQDRQLQETQYF
abundance: NA; j_gene: TRBJ2-7; v_gene: TRBV7-8; d_gene: NA; CDR3nt: TGTGCCAGCAGCTTACCTTCGGGCCAGACCTACGAGCAGTACTTC; CDR3aa: CASSLPSGQTYEQYF
abundance: NA; j_gene: TRBJ1-1; v_gene: TRBV29-1; d_gene: NA; CDR3nt: TGCAGCGTTGAAGGACACCCGAACACTGAAGCTTTCTTT; CDR3aa: CSVEGHPNTEAFF
abundance: NA; j_gene: TRBJ1-5; v_gene: TRBV30; d_gene: NA; CDR3nt: TGTGCCTGGAGTAGGGGGGGCAGGGTTGTAAGCAATCAGCCCCAGCATTTT; CDR3aa: CAWSRGGRVVSNQPQHF
abundance: once; j_gene: TRBJ2-1; v_gene: TRBV19; d_gene: TRBD2; CDR3nt: TGTGCCAGCCTGGGGGGGGTTGGAGAGCAGTTCTTC; CDR3aa: CASLGGVGEQFF
abundance: few; j_gene: TRBJ2-3; v_gene: TRBV18; d_gene: TRBD2; CDR3nt: TGTGCCAGCTCACGGAAGCGGGGGGGACGCACAGATACGCAGTATTTT; CDR3aa: CASSRKRGGRTDTQYF
abundance: NA; j_gene: TRBJ2-1; v_gene: TRBV27; d_gene: TRBD2; CDR3nt: TGTGCCAGCAGCACGGGAGGGCCGCGGAATGAGCAGTTCTTC; CDR3aa: CASSTGGPRNEQFF